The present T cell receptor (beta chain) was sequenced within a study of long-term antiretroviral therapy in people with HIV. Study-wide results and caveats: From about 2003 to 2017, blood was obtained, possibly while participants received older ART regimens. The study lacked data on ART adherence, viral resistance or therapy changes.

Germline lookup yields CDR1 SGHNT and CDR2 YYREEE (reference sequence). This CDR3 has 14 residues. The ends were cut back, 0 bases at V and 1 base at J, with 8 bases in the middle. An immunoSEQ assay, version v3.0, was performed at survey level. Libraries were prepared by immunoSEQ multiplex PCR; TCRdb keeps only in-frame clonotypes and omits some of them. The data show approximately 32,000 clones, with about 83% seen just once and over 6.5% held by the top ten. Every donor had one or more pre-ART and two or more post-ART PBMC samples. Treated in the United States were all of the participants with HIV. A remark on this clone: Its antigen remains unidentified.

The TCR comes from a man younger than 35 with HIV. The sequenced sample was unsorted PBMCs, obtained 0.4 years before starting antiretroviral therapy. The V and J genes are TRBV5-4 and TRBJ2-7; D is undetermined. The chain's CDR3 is CASSLGVESYEQYF. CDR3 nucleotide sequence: TGTGCCAGCAGCTTGGGGGTCGAGTCCTACGAGCAGTACTTC.